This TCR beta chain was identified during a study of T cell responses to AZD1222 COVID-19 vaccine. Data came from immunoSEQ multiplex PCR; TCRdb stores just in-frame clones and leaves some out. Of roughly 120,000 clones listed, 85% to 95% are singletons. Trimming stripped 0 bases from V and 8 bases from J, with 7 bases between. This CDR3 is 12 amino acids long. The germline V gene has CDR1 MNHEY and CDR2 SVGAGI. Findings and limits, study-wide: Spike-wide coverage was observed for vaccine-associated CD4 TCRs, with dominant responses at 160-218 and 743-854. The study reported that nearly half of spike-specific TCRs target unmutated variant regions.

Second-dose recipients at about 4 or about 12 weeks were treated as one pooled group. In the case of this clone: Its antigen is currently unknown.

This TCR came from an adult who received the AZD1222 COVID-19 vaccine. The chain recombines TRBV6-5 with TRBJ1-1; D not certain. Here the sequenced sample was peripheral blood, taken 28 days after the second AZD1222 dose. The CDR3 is CASSYSTGEAFF. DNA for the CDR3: TGTGCCAGCAGTTACTCGACCGGGGAAGCTTTCTTT.